Sequencing of this T cell receptor (beta chain) was carried out in a study of shared clonotypes between healthy human individuals. As concerns this clone: Its antigen remains unidentified.

V lost 4 bases and J lost 10; bases outside the gene matches: 9. Germline assignment: CDR1 SGDLS and CDR2 YYNGEE. This CDR3 contains 15 residues. Regarding the study as a whole: Researchers found naive subsets generally carried larger estimated richness than memory subsets.

Some clones are missing from TCRdb's copy, which holds only in-frame ones; the method was immunoSEQ multiplex PCR. The sample has millions of clones; roughly 95% are singletons. The sequence was obtained from a man aged 18 to 30 in good health. The rearrangement links TRBV9 to TRBJ2-1; 12 bases are a match to TRBD2. The source material was naive CD4+ T cells sorted from blood. Sample subset: CD45RA+ positively selected. Here the CDR3 reads CASSKGLAGPMEQFF. The CDR3 coding sequence is TGTGCCAGCAGCAAAGGACTAGCGGGGCCGATGGAGCAGTTCTTC.